Sequencing of this T cell receptor beta chain was carried out in a study of blood T cell repertoires in COVID-19. The overall study: From the United States, Italy and Spain came samples of acute and convalescent COVID-19.

Recovered participants had two consecutive negative NP/OP PCR tests, healthcare professional clearance, or symptom resolution. The CDR3 length is 13 residues. V was trimmed by 4 bases and J by 4 bases, leaving 11 bases between them. The germline CDR1 and CDR2 sequences are SQVTM and ANQGSEA. Some clones are missing from TCRdb's copy, which holds only in-frame ones; the method was immunoSEQ multiplex PCR. The data show 150,000 to 200,000 clones, with 75% to 85% seen just once and 5% to 6% held by the top ten. This TCR derives from a man aged 35 to 55 who had recovered from COVID-19. The rearrangement uses TRBV29-1 and TRBJ2-1, with D possibly matching TRBD1 (6 bases). The specimen sequenced was PBMCs or T cells enriched from blood (not recorded which). The CDR3 loop is CSVGQVVYNEQFF. The CDR3 region has the DNA TGCAGCGTTGGACAGGTTGTATACAATGAGCAGTTCTTC.